This is a list of T cell receptor beta chains from one sample in a study of Ad26.COV2.S vaccination and SARS-CoV-2 variants. The method was immunoSEQ multiplex PCR; TCRdb's version includes in-frame clones alone and lacks a portion of them. The sample records more than 350,000 clones, about nine tenths being singletons. Sequenced here: peripheral blood, sampled in a trial of Ad26.COV2.S vaccine versus placebo. These receptors were taken from a person between 18 and 65 years old who received the Ad26.COV2.S COVID-19 vaccine or a placebo. The CDR3 runs from the conserved cysteine through the conserved F or W. A D gene is named only where the DNA matches it firmly. Only some rows state a clone size, as once, few, many or a class for expanded clones.

d_gene,v_gene,len,j_gene,abundance,CDR3aa,CDR3nt
TRBD1,TRBV5-1,15,TRBJ2-7,.,CASNPTGGFSYEQYF,TGCGCCAGCAACCCTACAGGGGGCTTTTCCTACGAGCAGTACTTC
.,TRBV10-3,12,TRBJ2-7,.,CAISDRPYEQYF,TGTGCCATCTCTGACAGACCCTACGAGCAGTACTTC
TRBD1,TRBV7-3,13,TRBJ2-1,.,CASSLYRGNEQFF,TGTGCCAGCAGCCTTTACAGGGGCAATGAGCAGTTCTTC
.,TRBV27,13,TRBJ1-1,.,CASNKHLNTEAFF,TGTGCCAGCAACAAACACCTGAACACTGAAGCTTTCTTT
.,TRBV28,14,TRBJ2-1,.,CASSWTVTLNEQFF,TGTGCCAGCAGTTGGACAGTTACCCTCAATGAGCAGTTCTTC
TRBD2,TRBV29-1,12,TRBJ2-5,.,CSVRVGGETQYF,TGCAGCGTCAGGGTGGGAGGGGAGACCCAGTACTTC
TRBD2,TRBV5-4,13,TRBJ2-7,few,CASSPGTSVEQYF,TGTGCCAGCAGCCCCGGGACTAGCGTCGAGCAGTACTTC
.,TRBV19,12,TRBJ2-7,.,CASRDTSYEQYF,TGTGCCAGCCGGGACACCTCCTACGAGCAGTACTTC
TRBD1,TRBV3-1/TRBV3-2,16,TRBJ1-2,once,CASSQGGQGRWYGYTF,TGTGCCAGCAGCCAAGGGGGACAGGGGAGATGGTATGGCTACACCTTC
.,TRBV7-9,15,TRBJ2-6,.,CASSQGGTGANVLTF,TGTGCCAGCAGCCAGGGGGGTACTGGGGCCAACGTCCTGACTTTC
.,TRBV2,14,TRBJ2-7,.,CASQRDSNTYEQYF,TGTGCCAGCCAGCGGGACAGCAACACCTACGAGCAGTACTTC
TRBD1,TRBV15,16,TRBJ1-2,.,CATSRSVGQGEIGYTF,TGTGCCACCAGCAGGTCCGTTGGACAGGGGGAGATTGGCTACACCTTC
TRBD1,TRBV5-8,15,TRBJ2-7,once,CASSLPDREKNEQYF,TGTGCCAGCAGCTTACCCGACAGGGAGAAAAACGAGCAGTACTTC
.,TRBV23-1,13,TRBJ1-2,.,CRIGHPENYGYTF,TGCAGAATAGGGCACCCGGAAAACTATGGCTACACCTTC
TRBD1,TRBV7-9,15,TRBJ2-2,.,CALLGETGPAGELFF,TGTGCCCTACTGGGGGAGACAGGGCCCGCCGGGGAGCTGTTTTTT
.,TRBV6-2/TRBV6-3,15,TRBJ2-7,.,CASSYYRSSTYEQYF,TGTGCCAGCAGTTACTACCGGTCCTCAACCTACGAGCAGTACTTC
.,TRBV7-8,15,TRBJ2-2,.,CASSLLAPNTGELFF,TGTGCCAGCAGCTTATTAGCCCCGAACACCGGGGAGCTGTTTTTT
TRBD1,TRBV7-6,15,TRBJ1-5,.,CASSLATGGDQPQHF,TGTGCCAGCAGCTTGGCTACAGGGGGCGATCAGCCCCAGCATTTT
.,TRBV30,14,TRBJ1-4,.,CAWSASPTNEKLFF,TGTGCCTGGTCGGCCAGCCCAACTAATGAAAAACTGTTTTTT
TRBD2,TRBV27,11,TRBJ2-7,.,CASRGGYEQYF,TGTGCCAGCCGCGGGGGATACGAGCAGTACTTC
TRBD2,TRBV4-3,15,TRBJ2-7,.,CASSQYSGSGYEQYF,TGCGCCAGCAGCCAGTATAGCGGGAGTGGTTACGAGCAGTACTTC
.,TRBV28,14,TRBJ2-1,.,CASTPASSYNEQFF,TGTGCCAGCACCCCGGCTAGCTCCTACAATGAGCAGTTCTTC
TRBD1,TRBV30,12,TRBJ1-1,.,CAWGTGRTEAFF,TGTGCCTGGGGGACAGGGCGCACTGAAGCTTTCTTT
TRBD2,TRBV10-1,15,TRBJ2-3,once,CASTITSASTDTQYF,TGCGCCAGCACCATAACTAGCGCCAGCACAGATACGCAGTATTTT
.,TRBV29-1,12,TRBJ2-3,.,CSVEGSTDTQYF,TGCAGCGTTGAGGGCAGCACAGATACGCAGTATTTT
TRBD2,TRBV3-1/TRBV3-2,15,TRBJ2-7,.,CASSQDAGGFYEQYF,TGTGCCAGCAGCCAGGACGCGGGAGGCTTCTACGAGCAGTACTTC
.,TRBV28,14,TRBJ1-1,.,CASSLGRGRTEAFF,TGTGCCAGCAGTTTAGGCAGGGGTAGGACTGAAGCTTTCTTT
TRBD2,TRBV13,15,TRBJ2-7,once,CASSTSGGPNYEQYF,TGTGCCAGCAGCACAAGCGGGGGGCCCAATTACGAGCAGTACTTC
.,TRBV27,15,TRBJ2-7,.,CASSVAASPPYEQYF,TGTGCCAGCAGTGTAGCGGCCAGTCCCCCCTACGAGCAGTACTTC
.,TRBV28,13,TRBJ2-7,.,CASRQSGSYEQYF,TGTGCCAGTAGACAGTCGGGCTCCTACGAGCAGTACTTC
.,TRBV5-1,12,TRBJ1-6,few,CASSSLNSPLHF,TGCGCCAGCAGCTCTCTAAATTCACCCCTCCACTTT
TRBD2,TRBV7-2,15,TRBJ2-5,.,CASSLDTSAGETQYF,TGTGCCAGCAGCCTAGATACTAGCGCGGGTGAGACCCAGTACTTC
.,TRBV5-5,16,TRBJ1-5,once,CASSSKQVYSNQPQHF,TGTGCCAGCAGCTCGAAACAGGTTTATAGCAATCAGCCCCAGCATTTT
TRBD2,TRBV14,18,TRBJ2-1,.,CASSPGLAGGQGYNEQFF,TGTGCCAGCAGCCCAGGACTAGCGGGAGGTCAGGGATACAATGAGCAGTTCTTC
.,TRBV11-2,15,TRBJ1-2,.,CASSLLEGIVAGYTF,TGTGCCAGCAGCTTACTTGAGGGGATAGTGGCTGGCTACACCTTC
TRBD1,TRBV30,15,TRBJ2-1,.,CAWAGWDRVSNEQFF,TGTGCCTGGGCCGGGTGGGACAGGGTCTCCAATGAGCAGTTCTTC
.,TRBV3-1/TRBV3-2,15,TRBJ2-7,.,CASSQEYGSSYEQYF,TGTGCCAGCAGCCAAGAATACGGTAGCTCCTACGAGCAGTACTTC
.,TRBV7-5,13,TRBJ2-7,once,CVRSTGGTDEQYF,TGTGTCAGAAGCACTGGGGGGACAGACGAGCAGTACTTC
.,TRBV9,15,TRBJ2-5,.,CASSVRDSGSSTQYF,TGTGCCAGCAGCGTACGGGACAGCGGGAGTTCGACCCAGTACTTC
.,TRBV7-2,14,TRBJ2-2,.,CASSPAWEAGELFF,TGTGCCAGCAGCCCGGCTTGGGAGGCCGGGGAGCTGTTTTTT
TRBD1,TRBV18,13,TRBJ2-1,.,CASSYDRGRQQFF,TGTGCCAGCTCGTATGACAGGGGCCGCCAACAGTTCTTC
.,TRBV10-3,13,TRBJ2-2,.,CASQPGNTGELFF,TGTGCCAGCCAACCAGGGAACACCGGGGAGCTGTTTTTT
.,TRBV5-1,14,TRBJ2-2,once,CASSLGSNTGELFF,TGCGCCAGCAGCTTGGGCTCGAACACCGGGGAGCTGTTTTTT
TRBD1,TRBV5-4,16,TRBJ2-5,.,CASSYWTGGAGETQYF,TGTGCCAGCAGCTATTGGACAGGGGGCGCTGGGGAGACCCAGTACTTC
.,TRBV12-3/TRBV12-4,13,TRBJ1-5,.,CASSFGEGQPQHF,TGTGCCAGCAGTTTTGGGGAGGGTCAGCCCCAGCATTTT
.,TRBV11-2,15,TRBJ2-5,.,CASSSVRRLGETQYF,TGTGCCAGCAGCTCCGTCCGTCGATTGGGAGAGACCCAGTACTTC
.,TRBV3-1/TRBV3-2,14,TRBJ1-1,.,CASSVTGMNTEAFF,TGTGCCAGCAGCGTGACAGGCATGAACACTGAAGCTTTCTTT
.,TRBV5-1,13,TRBJ2-2,.,CASSLDNLGELFF,TGCGCCAGCAGCCTGGACAACCTCGGGGAGCTGTTTTTT
.,TRBV5-5,13,TRBJ1-6,.,CASSFNGAPPLHF,TGTGCCAGCAGCTTTAACGGGGCACCACCCCTCCACTTT
TRBD1,TRBV29-1,14,TRBJ1-4,.,CSVVGGQFNEKLFF,TGCAGCGTTGTGGGGGGACAGTTTAATGAAAAACTGTTTTTT
.,TRBV29-1,13,TRBJ2-2,.,CSAAARDTGELFF,TGCAGCGCTGCGGCGAGGGACACCGGGGAGCTGTTTTTT
.,TRBV29-1,10,TRBJ2-7,.,CSVPGGEQYF,TGCAGCGTCCCCGGTGGCGAGCAGTACTTC
.,TRBV28,16,TRBJ2-3,.,CASRTRDSFSTDTQYF,TGTGCCAGCAGGACTCGAGACAGTTTCAGCACAGATACGCAGTATTTT
.,TRBV2,16,TRBJ2-3,.,CASSGGWTVRTDTQYF,TGTGCCAGCAGTGGGGGTTGGACTGTCCGGACCGATACGCAGTATTTT
.,TRBV7-3,13,TRBJ2-1,once,CASSLIRANEQFF,TGTGCCAGCAGCTTAATCCGAGCTAATGAGCAGTTCTTC